Sequencing of this T cell receptor (beta chain) was carried out in a study of cytomegalovirus exposure and HLA in healthy donors. Study-level results: CMV serostatus stood as the only immune exposure information on hand. Testing in vitro showed a few CMV-associated chains specific for CMV antigens.

Comments on this clone: What it binds is not known.

The PCR employed 60 Vbeta primers together with 13 Jbeta primers. The method was immunoSEQ multiplex PCR; TCRdb's version includes in-frame clones alone and lacks a portion of them. The sample records 150,000 to 200,000 clones, 80% to 90% being singletons. Participants comprised healthy donors of bone marrow. V lost 2 bases, J lost 6 bases, and 20 bases lay in between. The germline gives CDR1 PRHDT, CDR2 FYEKMQ (reference sequence). There are 16 residues in the CDR3. The source of this sequence is a man younger than 35 in good health and CMV-seropositive. The V and J genes are TRBV13 and TRBJ2-7, with D possibly being TRBD2 (7 bases). Sequencing used PBMCs. The CDR3 nucleotides are TGTGCCAGCAGCTTATCAGGGGCATTTGGGGAGGGCGAGCAGTACTTC. Translated, it gives CASSLSGAFGEGEQYF.